The clone carrying this T cell receptor (beta chain) was detected once. Its antigen remains unknown. CDR1 and CDR2 (germline): MGHRA, YSYEKL. This CDR3 region has 13 residues. Trimming left V 5 bases short and J 6 bases short, with 11 bases between. Sequencing used immunoSEQ multiplex PCR; TCRdb keeps in-frame clones, though not all of them. The sample holds about 21,000 clones, about two thirds seen once. The data were obtained in a study of PD-1 blockade in classical Hodgkin lymphoma. Exposure to brentuximab vedotin varied, and each patient had relapsed following autologous stem cell transplantation. Study observations and caveats: It was among complete responders that baseline diversity resembled that of newly diagnosed patients. Researchers reported that CD4+ TCR diversity, though not CD8+, rose significantly by C4D1.

The source is a human donor with classical Hodgkin lymphoma. This rearrangement joins TRBV4-1 to TRBJ2-4; TRBD2 is a possible D gene (5 bases). This sample comprised peripheral blood mononuclear cells (PBMCs), obtained at baseline. This chain's CDR3 is CASSSRRGNIQYF. CDR3 sequence (DNA): TGCGCCAGCAGCTCGAGACGGGGAAACATTCAGTACTTC.